A single sample gave rise to the 9 T cell receptor beta chains below, sequenced in a study of T-cell reconstitution after alpha-beta-depleted transplantation in children. Preparation of the TCRbeta library involved a method that used unique molecular identifiers. TCRdb re-called the PCR reads with MiXCR, one entry per CDR3 protein. This sample carries about 830,000 distinct CDR3 sequences, 15% to 20% of them seen once, and the ten largest clones take under 6%. The sequencing here drew on PBMCs, mostly from graft donor cells, taken 360 days after TCRalphabeta/CD19-depleted stem cell transplant. The receptor set was obtained from a male patient between 5 and 17 years old who had a stem cell transplant for acute lymphoblastic leukemia, so the T cells may come from the graft donor.

A few counts support this clonotype. This chain links TRBV11-2 with TRBJ1-2; D ambiguous. The CDR3 is 12 amino acids. Germline loops: CDR1 SGHAT, CDR2 FQNNGV. The V end was cut by 4 bases, the J end by 4 bases, with 7 bases between. In DNA, the CDR3 is TGTGCCAGCAGCTCCGAGGGCTATGGCTACACCTTC. It yields the protein CASSSEGYGYTF.

The chain joins TRBV29-1 to TRBJ2-5; 13 nucleotides match TRBD2. From germline, CDR1 is SQVTM and CDR2 ANQGSEA. The CDR3 covers 16 residues. The V gene end was trimmed by 4 bases and the J gene end by 3 bases; junction bases not matched to a gene: 8. The CDR3, as DNA: TGCAGCGTTGGGACCTGGACTAGCGGGAGAAAAGAGACCCAGTACTTC. Residues: CSVGTWTSGRKETQYF. The whole variable domain, filled in from reference TRBV29-1 and TRBJ2-5, reads SAVISQKPSRDICQRGTSLTIQCQVDSQVTMMFWYRQQPGQSLTLIATANQGSEATYESGFVIDKFPISRPNLTFSTLTVSNMSPEDSSIYLCSVGTWTSGRKETQYFGPGTRLLVL.

This clonotype was counted a few times. The chain links TRBV5-1 to TRBJ2-1; 8 positions match TRBD2. The germline V gene has CDR1 SGHRS and CDR2 YFSETQ. The CDR3 is 17 amino acids. V trimming: 0 bases; J trimming: 7 bases; junction bases outside the gene matches: 12. Here the CDR3 DNA reads TGCGCCAGCAGCTTGGGGACCGGGACTAGGGTCATGAATGAGCAGTTCTTC. Residues: CASSLGTGTRVMNEQFF.

This chain uses TRBV12-3 or TRBV12-4 with TRBJ2-1; a weak D match, TRBD2 (6 bases). Trimming stripped 2 bases from V and 15 bases from J, with 20 bases between. The CDR3 contains 14 residues. The CDR3 loop is CASSLRLVGSGGFF. As DNA, the CDR3 is TGTGCCAGCAGTTTAAGGCTAGTCGGGAGTGGGGGGTTCTTC.

The chain has TRBV7-9 and TRBJ1-3, with no clear D. The V gene's germline CDR1 is SEHNR and CDR2 FQNEAQ (reference sequence). The V gene lost 4 bases and the J gene lost 6 bases, with 22 bases spanning the gap. CDR3 size: 17 residues. CDR3 protein: CASSSLEFTFGENTIYF. The CDR3 nucleotides read TGTGCCAGCAGCTCCCTGGAATTCACGTTCGGGGAAAACACCATATATTTT.

In this sample, this clonotype turned up a few times. V is TRBV10-3 and J is TRBJ2-1; 7 positions agree with TRBD2. Germline CDR1 ENHRY, CDR2 SYGVKD. Trimming at V came to 4 bases and at J to 8 bases, leaving 5 bases not matched to a gene. The CDR3 runs to 13 residues. CDR3 sequence: CAISGGSMDEQFF. The CDR3 coding sequence is TGTGCCATCAGTGGCGGGAGTATGGATGAGCAGTTCTTC.

This clonotype occurred a few times. The chain couples TRBV5-1 to TRBJ1-3, with D tentatively TRBD1 (6 bases). Germline V gene lookup returns CDR1 SGHRS and CDR2 YFSETQ. The CDR3 is 15 residues long. V was cut by 2 bases and J by 3 bases, with 12 bases left in between. The chain's CDR3 is CASSLGGFGGNTIYF. The CDR3 DNA reads TGCGCCAGCAGCTTAGGGGGGTTTGGTGGAAACACCATATATTTT.

This clonotype was observed a few times. The chain is built from TRBV29-1 and TRBJ2-1; 11 bases are a match to TRBD2. Germline V gene data show CDR1 as SQVTM and CDR2 as ANQGSEA. Unmatched junction bases numbered 4, after V lost 8 bases and J lost 10 bases. The CDR3 contains 11 residues. CDR3 nucleotide sequence: TGCAGCTTCCGACTAGCGGGAGAGCAGTTCTTC. It yields the protein CSFRLAGEQFF.

Only a few counts were recorded for this clonotype. This chain uses TRBV27 with TRBJ2-7; the match to TRBD2 covers 12 bases. The CDR3 is 17 residues long. Germline CDR1 is MNHEY and CDR2 is SMNVEV (reference sequence). The junction had 13 bases not matched to a gene; V was cut back by 7 bases and J by 3 bases. Here the CDR3 DNA reads TGTGCCAGCAAGGCTAGCGGGAGGGCCGAGACGGGCTACGAGCAGTACTTC. This codes for CASKASGRAETGYEQYF.